A single T cell receptor (beta chain) is shown here with its context. The antigen it recognizes is unknown. It has no much larger one-base neighbor in the sample; base qualities were not kept. The sample originates from a study of OX40 agonist ivuxolimab in advanced cancers. Describing the broader study: Ivuxolimab, which targeted the costimulatory receptor OX40 (CD134), was an agonistic, fully human IgG2 monoclonal antibody. Intravenous ivuxolimab was administered to patients every 2 weeks at six dose levels: 0.01, 0.1, 0.3, 1.5, 3 and 10 mg/kg. Of the approximately 53 patients in dose escalation, 19 had hepatocellular carcinoma, about 15 had melanoma, 9 had renal cell carcinoma and 9 had head and neck cancer. A male proportion of 82.7% and a mean age of 60 years, ranging from about 20 to 79, were recorded for the dose-escalation cohort. Prior anti-PD-1, anti-PD-L1 or anti-CTLA-4 therapy was permitted, and 40% of dose-escalation patients had received checkpoint inhibitors. Three dose-escalation patients achieved partial responses, one with hepatocellular carcinoma and two with cutaneous melanoma. The purpose of peripheral TCRbeta sequencing was to test whether ivuxolimab changed TCR sequence diversity and led to clonal T-cell expansion. The paper describes the monotherapy dose-escalation part (N of about 47 patients) of the phase I trial of ivuxolimab.

Genomic DNA was extracted from sorted cells for sequencing of the TCRbeta CDR3 region. TCRbeta CDR3 regions were sequenced using the immunoSEQ Assay. TCRdb holds this immuneACCESS table with in-frame rearrangements only. Some clones are missing; in checked studies, unresolved V genes explain under half, and the rest has no known cause. For this sample the table gives over 55,000 clones, of which 90% were detected only once. Of the sample, 1.5% to 2% is held by the ten largest clones. What the work shows at the level of the full study, not this receptor alone: The antigen specificity of the clonally expanded peripheral T cells was not determined. At doses of 0.1 to 3.0 mg/kg, clonal expansion of both CD4+ and CD8+ T cells in blood was seen between baseline and week 6. In partial responders in the 0.1-3.0 mg/kg groups, normalized peripheral clonal expansion was found to be among the lowest, especially among CD8+ T cells. After ivuxolimab, more expanded clones were found on average in CD8+ T cells than in CD4+ T cells. Low levels of normalized T-cell clonal expansion were also seen in some patients who did not respond.

The CDR3, from cysteine to phenylalanine, totals 14 residues. Just CDR3 DNA is preserved here, 42 bases in frame from base 1. In the germline V gene, CDR1 corresponds to SNHLY and CDR2 to FYNNEI. V is clipped by 9 bases and J by 4 bases, and the sequence between their germline boundaries is 16 bases long. Patients with autoimmune disease history or receiving systemic immunosuppression were excluded from the trial. Peripheral blood for TCR sequencing was collected from all dose cohorts at baseline, on cycle 4 day 1, and on cycle 7 day 1. Samples came from an open-label, multicenter, first-in-human phase I dose-escalation trial of ivuxolimab. Adults with locally advanced or metastatic melanoma, renal cell, hepatocellular, or head and neck squamous cell carcinoma were enrolled in the trial. Before TCR sequencing, CD4+ T cells and CD8+ T cells from peripheral blood were sorted into separate populations.

The source material was CD4+ or CD8+ T cells sorted from blood, sampled in a trial of the OX40 agonist ivuxolimab. The receptor comes from an adult with an advanced solid tumor such as melanoma, head and neck, liver or kidney cancer. The chain is assembled from TRBV2 and TRBJ1-3, and the D gene may be TRBD1, 5 bases matching. The CDR3 corresponds to CASSPGTAGNTIYF. The nucleotides are TGTGCCAGTTCTCCCGGGACGGCAGGAAACACCATATATTTT.